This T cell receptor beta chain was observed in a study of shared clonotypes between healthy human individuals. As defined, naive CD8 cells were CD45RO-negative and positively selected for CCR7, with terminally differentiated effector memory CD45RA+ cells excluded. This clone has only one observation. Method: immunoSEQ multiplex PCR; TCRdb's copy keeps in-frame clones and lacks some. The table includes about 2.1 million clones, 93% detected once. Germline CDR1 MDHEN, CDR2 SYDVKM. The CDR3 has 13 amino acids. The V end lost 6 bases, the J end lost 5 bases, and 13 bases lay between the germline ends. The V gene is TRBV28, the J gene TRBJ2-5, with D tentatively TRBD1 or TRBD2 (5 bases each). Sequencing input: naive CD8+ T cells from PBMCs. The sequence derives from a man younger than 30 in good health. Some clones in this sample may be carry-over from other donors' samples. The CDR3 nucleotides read TGTGCCAGCAGGGGACGACCGGCGGAGACCCAGTACTTC. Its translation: CASRGRPAETQYF.